Listed here is a single T cell receptor beta chain. The antigen is not known. The junction departs from germline at one end; a sequencing error may be responsible. This entry is derived from a study of shared clonotypes between healthy human individuals. Study context: CD8 memory received one plate per donor, CD8 naive two, CD4 memory three and CD4 naive three.

Terminally differentiated effector memory CD45RA+ cells were left out of the naive CD8 fraction, which was CD45RO-negative and positively selected for CCR7. Study results and caveats: Generally, naive subsets came out with larger estimated richness than memory subsets.

The germline CDR1 and CDR2 sequences are SSHAT and FNYEAQ (reference sequence). The length of the CDR3 is 18 residues. The repertoire was sequenced with immunoSEQ multiplex PCR; TCRdb's copy has only in-frame clones and lacks some. Of millions of clones listed, approximately 94% are singletons. The chain has TRBV7-7 and TRBJ2-1; TRBD2 aligns across 11 bases. The sequence was collected from a man aged 18-30 years in good health. Sequencing input: naive CD8+ T cells sorted from blood. The CDR3 DNA reads as TGTGCTAGCAGCTTAGGGCTAGCGGGAGGAAGCTCCTACAATGAGCAGTTCTTC. Its translation: CASSLGLAGGSSYNEQFF.